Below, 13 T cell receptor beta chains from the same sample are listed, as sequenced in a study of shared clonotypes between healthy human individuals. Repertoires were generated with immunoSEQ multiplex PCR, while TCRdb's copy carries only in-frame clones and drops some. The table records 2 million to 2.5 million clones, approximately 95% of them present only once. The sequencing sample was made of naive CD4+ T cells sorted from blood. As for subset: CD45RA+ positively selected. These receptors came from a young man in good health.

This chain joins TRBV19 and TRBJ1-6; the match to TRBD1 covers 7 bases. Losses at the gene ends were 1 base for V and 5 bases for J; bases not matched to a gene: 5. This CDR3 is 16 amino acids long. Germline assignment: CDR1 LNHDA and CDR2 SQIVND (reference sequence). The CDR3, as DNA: TGTGCCAGTAGTATAGCGGGCAGGGGGGATAATTCACCCCTCCACTTT. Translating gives CASSIAGRGDNSPLHF. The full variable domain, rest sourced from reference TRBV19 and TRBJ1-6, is DGGITQSPKYLFRKEGQNVTLSCEQNLNHDAMYWYRQDPGQGLRLIYYSQIVNDFQKGDIAEGYSVSREKKESFPLTVTSAQKNPTAFYLCASSIAGRGDNSPLHFGNGTRLTVT.

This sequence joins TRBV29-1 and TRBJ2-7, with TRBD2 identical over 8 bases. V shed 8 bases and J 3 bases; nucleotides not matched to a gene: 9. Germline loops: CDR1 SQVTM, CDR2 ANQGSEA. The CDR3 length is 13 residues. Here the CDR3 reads CSSILAGDYEQYF. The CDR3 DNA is TGCAGCTCGATTCTAGCGGGTGACTACGAGCAGTACTTC.

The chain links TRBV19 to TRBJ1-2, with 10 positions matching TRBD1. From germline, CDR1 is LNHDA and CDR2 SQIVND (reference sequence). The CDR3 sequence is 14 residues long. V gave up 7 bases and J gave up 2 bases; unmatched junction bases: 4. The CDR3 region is CASNRQGANYGYTF. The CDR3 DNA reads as TGTGCCAGTAACAGACAGGGGGCGAACTATGGCTACACCTTC.

In nucleotides, the CDR3 is TGTGCCAGCGGGACAGGGTCCTACGAGCAGTACTTC. Translated: CASGTGSYEQYF. This chain joins TRBV6-5 and TRBJ2-7, with 9 bases aligning to TRBD1. V lost 8 bases to trimming and J lost 1 base; unmatched junction nucleotides: 0. Germline CDR1 MNHEY, CDR2 SVGAGI. This CDR3 region has 12 residues.

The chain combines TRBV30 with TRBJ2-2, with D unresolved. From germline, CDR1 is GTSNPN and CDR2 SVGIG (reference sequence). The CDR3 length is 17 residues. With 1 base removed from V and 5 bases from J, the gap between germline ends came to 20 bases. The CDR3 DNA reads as TGTGCCTGGAGTGGGGGTAATGAGGCCGTTTCTACCGGGGAGCTGTTTTTT. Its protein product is CAWSGGNEAVSTGELFF.

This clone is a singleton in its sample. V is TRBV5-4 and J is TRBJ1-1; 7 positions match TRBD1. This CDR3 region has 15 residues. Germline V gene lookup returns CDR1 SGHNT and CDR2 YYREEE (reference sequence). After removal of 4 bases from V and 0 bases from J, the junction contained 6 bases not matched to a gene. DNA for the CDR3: TGTGCCAGCAGCCCCGGGGACAGATTGAACACTGAAGCTTTCTTT. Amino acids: CASSPGDRLNTEAFF.

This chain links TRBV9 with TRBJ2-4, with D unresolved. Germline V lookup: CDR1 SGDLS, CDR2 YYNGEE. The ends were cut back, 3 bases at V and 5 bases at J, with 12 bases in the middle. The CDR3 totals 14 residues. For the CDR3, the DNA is TGTGCCAGCAGCGCAAAGAGTGGTGAAAACATTCAGTACTTC. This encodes CASSAKSGENIQYF.

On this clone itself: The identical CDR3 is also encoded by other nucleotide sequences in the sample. CDR3 DNA sequence: TGTGCCAGCAGCTTAGTAGGATCTAACTATGGCTACACCTTC. This translates into CASSLVGSNYGYTF. This chain links TRBV7-2 with TRBJ1-2; D gene ambiguous. Between the trimmed V and J ends, which lost 1 base and 0 bases, there was a span of 6 bases. The germline gives CDR1 SGHTA, CDR2 FQGNSA. The CDR3 spans 14 residues. The full variable domain, its missing parts supplied by reference TRBV7-2 and TRBJ1-2, is GAGVSQSPSNKVTEKGKDVELRCDPISGHTALYWYRQSLGQGLEFLIYFQGNSAPDKSGLPSDRFSAERTGGSVSTLTIQRTQQEDSAVYLCASSLVGSNYGYTFGSGTRLTVV.

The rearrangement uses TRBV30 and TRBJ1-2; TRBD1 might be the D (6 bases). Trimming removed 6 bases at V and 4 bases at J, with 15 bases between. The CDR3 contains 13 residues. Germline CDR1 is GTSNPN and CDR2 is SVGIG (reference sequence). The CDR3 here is CACNRARAYGYTF. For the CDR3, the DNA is TGTGCCTGCAACAGGGCCAGGGCCTATGGCTACACCTTC. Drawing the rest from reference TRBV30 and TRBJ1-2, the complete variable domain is SQTIHQWPATLVQPVGSPLSLECTVEGTSNPNLYWYRQAAGRGLQLLFYSVGIGQISSEVPQNLSASRPQDRQFILSSKKLLLSDSGFYLCACNRARAYGYTFGSGTRLTVV.

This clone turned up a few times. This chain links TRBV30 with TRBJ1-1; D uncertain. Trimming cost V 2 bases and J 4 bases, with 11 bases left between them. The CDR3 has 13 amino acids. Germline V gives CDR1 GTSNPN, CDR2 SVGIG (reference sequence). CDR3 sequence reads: CAWSYLRGTEAFF. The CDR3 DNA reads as TGTGCCTGGAGTTATTTACGGGGCACTGAAGCTTTCTTT.

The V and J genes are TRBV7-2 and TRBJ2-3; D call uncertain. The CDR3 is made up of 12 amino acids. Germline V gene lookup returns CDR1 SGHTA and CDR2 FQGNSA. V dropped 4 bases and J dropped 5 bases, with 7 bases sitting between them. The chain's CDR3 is CASSSLLDTQYF. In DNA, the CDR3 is TGTGCCAGCAGCTCGTTGCTAGATACGCAGTATTTT.

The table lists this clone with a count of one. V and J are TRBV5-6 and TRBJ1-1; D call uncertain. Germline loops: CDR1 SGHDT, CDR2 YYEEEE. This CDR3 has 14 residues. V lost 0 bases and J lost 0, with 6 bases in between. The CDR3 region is CASSLGHMNTEAFF. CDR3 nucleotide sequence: TGTGCCAGCAGCTTGGGACACATGAACACTGAAGCTTTCTTT.

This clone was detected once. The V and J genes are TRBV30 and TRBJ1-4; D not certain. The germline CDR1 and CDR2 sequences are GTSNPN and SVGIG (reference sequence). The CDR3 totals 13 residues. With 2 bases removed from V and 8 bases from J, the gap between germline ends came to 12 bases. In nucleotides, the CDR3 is TGTGCCTGGAGTTTCGGGCCGCTGGAAAAACTGTTTTTT. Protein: CAWSFGPLEKLFF.